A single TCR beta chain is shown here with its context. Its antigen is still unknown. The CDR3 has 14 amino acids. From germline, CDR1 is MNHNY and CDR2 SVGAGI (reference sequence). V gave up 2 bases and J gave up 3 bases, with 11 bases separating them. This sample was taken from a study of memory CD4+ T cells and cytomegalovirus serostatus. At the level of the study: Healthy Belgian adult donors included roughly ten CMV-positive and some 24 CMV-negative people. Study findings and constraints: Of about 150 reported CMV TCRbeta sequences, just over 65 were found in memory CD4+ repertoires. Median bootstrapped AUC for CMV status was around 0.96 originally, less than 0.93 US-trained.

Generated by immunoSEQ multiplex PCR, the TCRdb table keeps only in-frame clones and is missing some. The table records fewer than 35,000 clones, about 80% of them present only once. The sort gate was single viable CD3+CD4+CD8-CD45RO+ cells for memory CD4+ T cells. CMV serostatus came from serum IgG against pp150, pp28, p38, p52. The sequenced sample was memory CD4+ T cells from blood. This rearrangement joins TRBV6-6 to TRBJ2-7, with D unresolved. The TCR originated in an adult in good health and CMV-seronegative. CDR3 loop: CASSYRDRYYEQYF. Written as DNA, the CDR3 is TGTGCCAGCAGTTACCGAGACCGCTACTACGAGCAGTACTTC.